These 2 T cell receptor beta chains originate from one sample sequenced in a study of read filtering for tumor transcriptome and immune sequencing. This library used about 360 ng RNA and molecular barcoded adaptors spanning alpha/delta and beta/gamma chains. MiXCR, run by TCRdb on the reads, gives a single entry per CDR3 protein. The data show around 130,000 distinct CDR3 sequences, about 13% seen once. Source material: a population of CD138-negative cells sorted from bone marrow. The receptor source for this set is a donor at least 40 years old with multiple myeloma.

The table lists this clonotype with many counts. J is TRBJ1-1 and V is TRBV9, with no clear D. Trimming removed 0 bases from V and 0 bases from J, with 15 bases in between. This CDR3 spans 17 amino acids. Germline V gene lookup returns CDR1 SGDLS and CDR2 YYNGEE. The CDR3: CASSVVQSLFMNTEAFF. The CDR3 DNA reads TGTGCCAGCAGCGTAGTTCAGAGCCTATTCATGAACACTGAAGCTTTCTTT. Full variable domain (rest looked up from reference TRBV9 and TRBJ1-1): DSGVTQTPKHLITATGQRVTLRCSPRSGDLSVYWYQQSLDQGLQFLIQYYNGEERAKGNILERFSAQQFPDLHSELNLSSLELGDSALYFCASSVVQSLFMNTEAFFGQGTRLTVV.

Details on this clonotype: One base away lies a much larger clone, so this may be a sequencing read error. The rearrangement joins TRBV2 to TRBJ1-1; 7 nucleotides agree with TRBD1. V shed 1 base, J shed 7 bases, and the junction held 3 bases outside the gene matches. The CDR3 runs to 13 residues. Per germline, CDR1 SNHLY and CDR2 FYNNEI. The CDR3 protein is CASSEGTGSEAFF. The CDR3 region has the DNA TGTGCCAGCAGTGAAGGGACAGGCAGTGAAGCTTTCTTT.